These 25 T cell receptor beta chains were all obtained from the same sample, sequenced in a study of patients and donors after allogeneic stem cell transplantation. TCRdb recomputed calls from the RT-PCR reads with MiXCR, one row per CDR3 protein. This table has around 200,000 distinct CDR3 sequences, around two fifths appearing once. Material for sequencing was blood, either unsorted or a sorted T cell fraction (not recorded which). Every receptor here comes from a human donor who was either an allogeneic HSCT recipient or a stem cell or donor lymphocyte infusion donor (not recorded which). It is not recorded whose cells these are; they may come from a transplant donor.

The chain uses TRBV7-2 and TRBJ1-3; no firm D call. The CDR3 loop spans 15 amino acids. Trimming took 0 bases from V and 4 from J, leaving 10 bases between them. Germline values: CDR1 SGHTA, CDR2 FQGNSA. The CDR3 reads CASSLARSRGNTIYF. CDR3 in DNA: TGTGCCAGCAGCTTAGCGAGGTCGCGAGGAAACACCATATATTTT.

This clonotype came up a few times. The J gene is TRBJ2-1, the V gene TRBV5-5, with TRBD2 identical over 10 bases. Trimming removed 4 bases from V and 9 bases from J; junction bases left unmatched: 7. CDR3 size: 14 residues. Germline V CDR1 and CDR2: SGHKS, YYEKEE (reference sequence). The CDR3 nucleotides are TGTGCCAGCAGCAAGGGACTAGCGAGGGGTGAGCAGTTCTTC. This sequence encodes CASSKGLARGEQFF.

The chain has TRBV7-9 and TRBJ2-7; no definite D call. CDR3 size: 12 residues. Germline V gives CDR1 SEHNR, CDR2 FQNEAQ (reference sequence). Between the trimmed V and J ends, which lost 2 bases and 5 bases, there was a span of 7 bases. CDR3 region: CASSLLSHEQYF. In DNA, the CDR3 is TGTGCCAGCAGCTTACTCTCGCACGAGCAGTACTTC.

V is TRBV12-3 or TRBV12-4 and J is TRBJ1-6; 7 bases line up with TRBD1. This CDR3 has 14 residues. V shed 3 bases, J shed 9 bases, and the junction held 5 bases outside the gene matches. CDR3 sequence (DNA): TGTGCCAGCAGTTTGGAACAGGGGACTTCACCCCTCCACTTT. Protein product: CASSLEQGTSPLHF.

Of note for this clonotype: This likely comes from a read error, as the CDR3 has no conserved phenylalanine or tryptophan at its end. This rearrangement joins TRBV20-1 to TRBJ1-1; no definite D call. Germline CDR1 is DFQATT and CDR2 is SNEGSKA (reference sequence). There are 11 residues in the CDR3. Between the trimmed V and J ends, which lost 5 bases and 6 bases, there was a span of 10 bases. The CDR3 is CSAVLLPEAFL. The CDR3 coding sequence is TGCAGTGCTGTGCTTCTCCCTGAAGCTTTCTTG.

This clonotype was detected only a few times. J is TRBJ1-3 and V is TRBV12-3 or TRBV12-4; D gene ambiguous. V was cut by 6 bases and J by 4 bases, with 13 bases left in between. The CDR3 runs to 14 residues. The CDR3 nucleotides are TGTGCCAGCAGATTGGGCACAGTCGGAAACACCATATATTTT. Its translation: CASRLGTVGNTIYF.

This chain joins TRBV20-1 and TRBJ2-1, with 10 bases that match TRBD2. Germline lookup yields CDR1 DFQATT and CDR2 SNEGSKA (reference sequence). The length of the CDR3 is 16 residues. V shed 3 bases and J 4 bases; nucleotides not matched to a gene: 9. The CDR3 nucleotides are TGCAGTGCTAGGGGAGTAGCGGGGGGCATTTACAATGAGCAGTTCTTC. Encoded protein: CSARGVAGGIYNEQFF.

This clonotype was seen many times. V gene TRBV20-1 combines with J gene TRBJ1-4, with D maybe TRBD1 (6 bases). CDR3 length equals 15 residues. The germline V gene encodes CDR1 DFQATT and CDR2 SNEGSKA (reference sequence). Trimming shortened V by 3 bases and J by 4 bases, and 15 bases separated the two germline ends. The CDR3 DNA is TGCAGTGCTAGTAAGGGGGACGCCATTAATGAAAAACTGTTTTTT. Protein product: CSASKGDAINEKLFF.

The chain uses TRBV24-1 and TRBJ2-5; TRBD1 might be the D (5 bases). Germline CDR1 and CDR2: KGHDR and SFDVKD. V lost 0 bases and J lost 4, with 11 bases in between. This CDR3 region has 15 residues. DNA for the CDR3: TGTGCCACCAGTGATTTGCAGGGAATGGGAGAGACCCAGTACTTC. Amino acids: CATSDLQGMGETQYF.

This clonotype was seen only a few times. This sequence joins TRBV27 and TRBJ1-6; possible D gene TRBD1, 5 bases. This CDR3 is built from 12 residues. Trimming left V 3 bases short and J 14 bases short, with 11 bases between. Germline CDR1 and CDR2: MNHEY and SMNVEV (reference sequence). The CDR3 reads CASSFLPGALHF. CDR3 in DNA: TGTGCCAGCAGTTTTCTTCCGGGGGCCCTCCACTTT.

This clonotype showed up just a few times. V is TRBV12-3 or TRBV12-4 and J is TRBJ1-1, with 7 bases matching TRBD1. After removal of 6 bases from V and 3 bases from J, the junction contained 4 bases not matched to a gene. The CDR3 sequence is 13 residues long. CDR3 amino acids: CASSLDRYTEAFF. The CDR3 region has the DNA TGTGCCAGCAGCCTGGACAGGTACACTGAAGCTTTCTTT.

This CDR3 is CASSLRGGTQYF. The CDR3 DNA is TGTGCCAGCAGCTTACGGGGGGGGACCCAGTACTTC. This sequence joins TRBV7-2 and TRBJ2-5; 8 bases agree with TRBD2. The V and J ends lost 2 bases and 7 bases, in that order; junction bases with no gene match: 0. There are 12 residues in the CDR3. Germline assignment: CDR1 SGHTA and CDR2 FQGNSA.

This rearrangement joins TRBV5-1 to TRBJ2-5; TRBD1 or TRBD2 may be the D gene (5 bases each). CDR3 length equals 13 residues. Germline V lookup: CDR1 SGHRS, CDR2 YFSETQ. V lost 3 bases and J lost 3, with 9 bases in between. CDR3 sequence (DNA): TGCGCCAGCAGCTATGTGGGGGAAGAGACCCAGTACTTC. Amino acid sequence: CASSYVGEETQYF.

This clonotype has a single count. This chain uses TRBV5-1 with TRBJ1-2; D remains ambiguous. This CDR3 is 13 amino acids long. Between the trimmed V and J ends, which lost 0 bases and 4 bases, there was a span of 7 bases. Looked up from germline, CDR1 is SGHRS and CDR2 is YFSETQ. In DNA, the CDR3 is TGCGCCAGCAGCTTGGAAAGGCCCTATGGCTACACCTTC. Translation: CASSLERPYGYTF. Filled out from reference TRBV5-1 and TRBJ1-2, the complete variable domain reads KAGVTQTPRYLIKTRGQQVTLSCSPISGHRSVSWYQQTPGQGLQFLFEYFSETQRNKGNFPGRFSGRQFSNSRSEMNVSTLELGDSALYLCASSLERPYGYTFGSGTRLTVV.

This clonotype was counted between two and nine times. The chain carries TRBV9 and TRBJ2-5; no clear D. Between the trimmed V and J ends, which lost 2 bases and 0 bases, there was a span of 8 bases. The CDR3 is 14 residues long. Germline CDR1 is SGDLS and CDR2 is YYNGEE. CDR3 DNA: TGTGCCAGCAGCGTTGGGCGGCACCAAGAGACCCAGTACTTC. Its protein product is CASSVGRHQETQYF.

The chain has TRBV29-1 and TRBJ2-3, with 10 bases lining up with TRBD2. The CDR3 is 16 amino acids. Per germline, CDR1 SQVTM and CDR2 ANQGSEA. J was trimmed by 2 bases and V by 7 bases; bases with no gene match: 12. The CDR3 sequence: CSASSGGTTFTDTQYF. CDR3 DNA: TGCAGCGCCTCTAGCGGGGGCACCACATTCACAGATACGCAGTATTTT.

This clonotype was seen only a few times. The chain has TRBV12-3 or TRBV12-4 and TRBJ1-1; weak D call: TRBD1 (5 bases). Trimming pared 8 bases from V and 7 bases from J, leaving 20 bases between. The CDR3 contains 14 residues. The CDR3 DNA follows: TGTGCCAGCGCCCCCGGACACCCCTCGAGTGAAGCTTTCTTT. Protein sequence: CASAPGHPSSEAFF.

Relative to its sample, this clonotype is medium-sized. J is TRBJ1-6 and V is TRBV20-1; 8 nucleotides align to TRBD1. The CDR3 is 14 amino acids. Germline V gene sequence: CDR1 DFQATT, CDR2 SNEGSKA (reference sequence). V dropped 5 bases and J dropped 10; count of bases not matched to a gene: 10. In DNA form, the CDR3 reads TGCAGTGCTCCTGTTACAGGGGGGGGATCACCCCTCCACTTT. It encodes CSAPVTGGGSPLHF.

This sequence joins TRBV18 and TRBJ2-4; TRBD1 is a possible D gene (5 bases). The CDR3 consists of 15 residues. Trimming stripped 1 base from V and 0 bases from J, with 7 bases between. Germline CDR1 and CDR2: KGHSH and LQKENI. The chain's CDR3 is CASSPLQVAKNIQYF. The CDR3 DNA is TGTGCCAGCTCACCACTACAGGTAGCCAAAAACATTCAGTACTTC.

This clonotype was counted only a few times. The chain uses TRBV7-9 and TRBJ2-7; TRBD2 matches at 11 bases. Trimming cost V 5 bases and J 7 bases; bases outside gene matches: 7. Germline V gene data show CDR1 as SEHNR and CDR2 as FQNEAQ (reference sequence). This CDR3 contains 14 residues. The CDR3 here is CASSETSGVGEQYF. The CDR3 nucleotides read TGTGCCAGCAGCGAGACTAGCGGGGTTGGTGAGCAGTACTTC.

This clonotype was seen a handful of times. The chain couples TRBV2 to TRBJ1-2, with D hard to call. This CDR3 is built from 15 residues. The germline V gene encodes CDR1 SNHLY and CDR2 FYNNEI. V lost 2 bases, J lost 3 bases, and 13 bases lay in between. The CDR3 DNA reads as TGTGCCAGCAGTGAAATAGCTGGGCCGTACTATGGCTACACCTTC. This codes for CASSEIAGPYYGYTF.

The chain uses TRBV12-3 or TRBV12-4 and TRBJ1-1; TRBD1 agrees at 11 bases. CDR3 length: 14 amino acids. The V gene end was trimmed by 6 bases and the J gene end by 4 bases; junction bases not matched to a gene: 4. In DNA form, the CDR3 reads TGTGCCAGCAGACTAGGGACAGGGGGCACTGAAGCTTTCTTT. Its translation is CASRLGTGGTEAFF.

The CDR3 DNA reads TGTGCCATTACTAGCGGCGCTTCCTACGAGCAGTACTTC. Amino acid sequence: CAITSGASYEQYF. The chain recombines TRBV2 with TRBJ2-7; 8 bases match TRBD2. Germline CDR1 reads SNHLY; CDR2 reads FYNNEI. The CDR3 sequence is 13 residues long. V was pared by 10 bases and J by 1 base, with 6 bases of the junction left unmatched.

The chain links TRBV12-3 or TRBV12-4 to TRBJ1-4; D may be TRBD1 (5 bases). Trimming removed 6 bases at V and 4 bases at J, with 9 bases between. CDR3 size: 13 residues. The CDR3 DNA reads as TGTGCCAGCAGAGTAGACAGTAATGAAAAACTGTTTTTT. As protein: CASRVDSNEKLFF.

This clonotype was counted at least ten times. The rearrangement links TRBV12-3 or TRBV12-4 to TRBJ1-2, with a tentative D call TRBD1 (5 bases). The CDR3 runs to 11 residues. Between the trimmed V and J ends, which lost 6 bases and 8 bases, there was a span of 10 bases. As DNA, the CDR3 is TGTGCCAGCAGAGCCAAGGGGGGCTACACCTTC. Its translation: CASRAKGGYTF.